This TCR beta chain comes out of a study of lymphopenia after photon versus proton radiotherapy. Study outcomes and limitations: Authors raise, but do not show, better survival with proton therapy. After the lymphocyte nadir, photon-treated repertoires showed oligoclonal expansion, especially of CD8+ Temra cells. Under photons, naive T cells and diversity fell while effector/memory populations rose.

Data came from immunoSEQ multiplex PCR; TCRdb stores just in-frame clones and leaves some out. The table has about 70,000 clones, 87% seen once. Note on this clone: Its antigen is currently unknown.

Germline CDR1 is SGHAT and CDR2 is FQNNGV. This CDR3 spans 17 amino acids. The J segment lost 1 base and the V segment lost 5 bases, leaving 3 bases of the junction unmatched. The sample in question was peripheral blood, obtained from a patient treated with proton-based radiotherapy. The V and J genes are TRBV11-2 and TRBJ2-2; TRBD2 matches 14 bases. The sequence derives from a man older than 75 with esophageal cancer. The CDR3 DNA reads TGTGCCAGCAGCCGGACTAGCGGGAGGCGGAACACCGGGGAGCTGTTTTTT. This sequence encodes CASSRTSGRRNTGELFF.